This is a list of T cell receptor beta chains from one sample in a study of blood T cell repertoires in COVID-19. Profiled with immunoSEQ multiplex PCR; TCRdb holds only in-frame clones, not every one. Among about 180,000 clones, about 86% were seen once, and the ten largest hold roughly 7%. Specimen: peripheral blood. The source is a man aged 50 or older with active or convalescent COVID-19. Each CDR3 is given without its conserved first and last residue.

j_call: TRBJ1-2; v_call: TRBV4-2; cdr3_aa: ASSQDYGQGNGYT
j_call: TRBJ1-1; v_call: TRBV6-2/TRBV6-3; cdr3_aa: ASSRPGTGNLNTEAF
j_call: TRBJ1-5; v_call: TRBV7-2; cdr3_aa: ASSYQGDNQPQH
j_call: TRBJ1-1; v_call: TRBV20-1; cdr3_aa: SASRHRGLLGTEAF
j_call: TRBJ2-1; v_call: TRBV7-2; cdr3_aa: ASSRSGTSGGNEQF
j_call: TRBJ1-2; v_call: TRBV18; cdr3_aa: ASSPDRGQRVYGYT
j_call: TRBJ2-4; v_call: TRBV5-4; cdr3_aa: ASSSLGVGKNIQY
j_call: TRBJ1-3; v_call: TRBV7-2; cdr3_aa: ASSLLRGVSPGNTIY
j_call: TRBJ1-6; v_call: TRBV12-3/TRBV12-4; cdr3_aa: ASSFSSPLH
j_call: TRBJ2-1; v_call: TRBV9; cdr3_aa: ASSVGGGILDNEQF
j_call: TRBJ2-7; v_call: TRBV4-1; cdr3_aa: ASSQVLTYEQY
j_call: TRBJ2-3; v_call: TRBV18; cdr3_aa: ASSPKSTSRQADTQY
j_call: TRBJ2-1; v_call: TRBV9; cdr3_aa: ASSVASGRSDNEQF
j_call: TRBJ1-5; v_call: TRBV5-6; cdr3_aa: ASSLFRARGHQPQH
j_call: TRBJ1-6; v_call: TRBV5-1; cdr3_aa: ASSLGQRYNSPLH
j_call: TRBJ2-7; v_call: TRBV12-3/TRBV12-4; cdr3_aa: ASSFASYEQY
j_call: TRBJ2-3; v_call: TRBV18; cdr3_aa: ASSPPPRGGGTDTQY
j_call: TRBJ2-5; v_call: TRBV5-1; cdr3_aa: ASSLDPSAQETQY
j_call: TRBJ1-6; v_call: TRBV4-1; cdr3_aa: ASKLTNGNSPLH
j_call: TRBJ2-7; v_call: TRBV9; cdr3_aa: ASSVQGRSYEQY
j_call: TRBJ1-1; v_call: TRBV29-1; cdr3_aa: SVRTNSPGGAF
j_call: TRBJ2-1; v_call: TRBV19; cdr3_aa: ATLEGGDNEQF
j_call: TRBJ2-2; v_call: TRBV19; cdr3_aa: ASSILGLGLGVNTGELF
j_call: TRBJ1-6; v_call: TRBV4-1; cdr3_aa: ASSLSRPGMNSPLH
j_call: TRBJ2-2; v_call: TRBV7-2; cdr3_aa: ASTWTGDITGELF
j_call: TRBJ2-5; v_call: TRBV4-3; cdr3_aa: ASSLQRGETQY
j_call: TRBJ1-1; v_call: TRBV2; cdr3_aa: ASDTSGQLLLMNTEAF
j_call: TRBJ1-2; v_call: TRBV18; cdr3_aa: ASSPDILHGYT
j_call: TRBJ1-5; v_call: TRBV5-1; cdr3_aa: ASSFYGNQPQH
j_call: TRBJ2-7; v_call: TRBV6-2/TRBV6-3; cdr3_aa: ASSLAGGPYEQY
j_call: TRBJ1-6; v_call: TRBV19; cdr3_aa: DTVGSSYNSPLH
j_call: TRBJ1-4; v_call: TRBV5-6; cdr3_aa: ASSFWTEEKLF
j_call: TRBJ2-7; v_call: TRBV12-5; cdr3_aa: ASGFPPLIYEQY
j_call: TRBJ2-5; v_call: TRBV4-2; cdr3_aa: ASSQEGTGQETQY
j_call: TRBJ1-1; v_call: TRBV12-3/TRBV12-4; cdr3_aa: ASSLADRGAF
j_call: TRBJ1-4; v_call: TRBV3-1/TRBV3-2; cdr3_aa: ASSLAGQGFEKLF
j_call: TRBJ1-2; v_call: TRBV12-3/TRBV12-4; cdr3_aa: ASTTGTYGYT
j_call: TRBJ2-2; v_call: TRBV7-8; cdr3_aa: ASSPGLANTGELF
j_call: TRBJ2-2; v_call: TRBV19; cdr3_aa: ASSITGVSTGELF
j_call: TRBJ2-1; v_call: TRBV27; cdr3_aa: ASSLWTSGGAYNEQF
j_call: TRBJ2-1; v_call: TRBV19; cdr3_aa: ASSIATLANEQF
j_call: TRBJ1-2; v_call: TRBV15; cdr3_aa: ATSRPGRQGANGYT
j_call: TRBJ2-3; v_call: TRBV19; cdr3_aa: ASSTLMGASTDTQY
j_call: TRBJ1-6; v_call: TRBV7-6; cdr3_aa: ASSRGGANSPLH
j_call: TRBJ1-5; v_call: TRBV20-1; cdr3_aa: SASAGTGPNQPQH
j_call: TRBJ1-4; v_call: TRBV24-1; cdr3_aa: ATSELTTTNEKLF
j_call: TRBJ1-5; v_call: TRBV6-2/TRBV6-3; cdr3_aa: ASSYSPGTGGLVSNQPQH
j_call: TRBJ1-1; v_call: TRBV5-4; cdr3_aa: ASSPIVHGNTEAF
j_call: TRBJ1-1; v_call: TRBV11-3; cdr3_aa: ASSLGRAGGMNTEAF
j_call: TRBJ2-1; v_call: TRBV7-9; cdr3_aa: ASSSLTSGYYNEQF
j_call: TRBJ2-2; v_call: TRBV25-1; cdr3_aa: ASEGTGETGELF
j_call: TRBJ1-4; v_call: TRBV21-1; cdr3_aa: ASSPRAGIKDEKLF
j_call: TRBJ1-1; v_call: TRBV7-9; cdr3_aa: ASSLVRTGLWYMNTEAF
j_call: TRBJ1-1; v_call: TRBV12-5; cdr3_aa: ASGLVLGMQGSTNTEAF
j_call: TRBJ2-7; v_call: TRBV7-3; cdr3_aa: ASSKLAGGPHEQY
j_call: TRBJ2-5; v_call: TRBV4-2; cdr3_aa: ASSQDLAGGSRETQY
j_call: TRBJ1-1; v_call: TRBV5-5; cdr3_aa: ASSLRGTNTEAF